What follows are 2 T cell receptor beta chains derived from one specimen sequenced in a study of T cell responses to AZD1222 COVID-19 vaccine. Profiling relied on immunoSEQ multiplex PCR, and the TCRdb table lists in-frame clones only, not all of them. The sample gives under 200,000 clones, approximately 91% of which show up once; approximately 0.97% is in the top ten. Sequences were derived from peripheral blood, sampled on day 0 of AZD1222 vaccination. The receptors were gathered from an adult in good health.

The CDR3 protein is CASSPGGGSYNSPLHF. CDR3 coding DNA: TGTGCCAGCAGCCCCGGAGGGGGTTCCTATAATTCACCCCTCCACTTT. The rearrangement links TRBV6-4 to TRBJ1-6; weak D call: TRBD1 (6 bases). Trimming pared 6 bases from V and 1 base from J, leaving 13 bases between. Germline V gene lookup returns CDR1 MRHNA and CDR2 SNTAGT. The CDR3 extends over 16 amino acids.

The chain couples TRBV6-5 to TRBJ1-1; no firm D call. This CDR3 comprises 14 residues. V was clipped by 6 bases and J by 0 bases, with 11 bases between them. CDR1 is MNHEY and CDR2 is SVGAGI in the germline V gene. The CDR3 DNA sequence: TGTGCCAGCAGAGCTTTGGTGGTGAACACTGAAGCTTTCTTT. Its translation: CASRALVVNTEAFF.